This TCR beta chain stems from a study of cytomegalovirus exposure and HLA in healthy donors. In regard to this clone: Its antigen is not identified.

Use of 60 Vbeta and 13 Jbeta primers characterized the PCR. Assay used: immunoSEQ multiplex PCR; TCRdb lists only in-frame clones, some missing. Its table lists fewer than 150,000 clones. General study results and limits: It has been reported that TCR beta sequences accurately predicted the HLA-A and HLA-B alleles of most subjects. In an earlier analysis, most TCR beta V segments were productive about 87% or about 30% of the time.

Germline V CDR1 and CDR2: SGHRS, YFSETQ. CDR3 length: 14 residues. Material for sequencing was PBMCs. V is TRBV5-1 and J is TRBJ2-5; 8 nucleotides line up with TRBD1. The closer fit of TRBJ2-7 to the DNA end suggests the J call may be wrong. This clonotype was obtained from a man in his forties in good health and CMV-seronegative. The CDR3 region is CASSFNRGSYEQYF. The DNA of the CDR3 is TGCGCCAGCAGCTTCAACAGGGGGTCGTACGAGCAGTACTTC.